This T cell receptor beta chain derives from a study of molecular identifiers for immune sequencing clone quantification. This CDR3 region has 13 residues. V was pared by 5 bases and J by 5 bases, with 12 bases between. CDR1 and CDR2 from the germline V gene are SGHVS and FNYEAQ. Sorting captured naive CD8 T cells as CD8+CD4-CCR7+CD45RA+. Both previously described methods and listed TCR primers were employed to make bulk TCR libraries. TCRdb called the PCR reads again in MiXCR, with one record for every CDR3 protein. Here the sample spans 60,000 to 65,000 distinct CDR3 sequences, under 20% being singletons. About this clonotype: No antigen is known for it. The CDR3 end shows no conserved phenylalanine or tryptophan, and so a read error is likely.

Findings and limits, study-wide: In naive cells, clones above 20 RNA copies held under 1% of molecules, whereas in effector cells they held over 98%.

Material for sequencing was naive CD8+ T cells from blood, with Jurkat cell RNA spiked in. Documented subset: FACS-sorted CD8+CD4-CCR7+CD45RA+ naive T cells. This TCR came from a human donor in good health. Some libraries in this study had Jurkat cell RNA spiked in. The chain uses TRBV7-6 and TRBJ1-2, with a weak D call TRBD1 (5 bases). CDR3 in DNA: TGTGCCAGCAGCCGGGGGGGGGGGTATGGCTACACCCTC. Translation gives CASSRGGGYGYTL.